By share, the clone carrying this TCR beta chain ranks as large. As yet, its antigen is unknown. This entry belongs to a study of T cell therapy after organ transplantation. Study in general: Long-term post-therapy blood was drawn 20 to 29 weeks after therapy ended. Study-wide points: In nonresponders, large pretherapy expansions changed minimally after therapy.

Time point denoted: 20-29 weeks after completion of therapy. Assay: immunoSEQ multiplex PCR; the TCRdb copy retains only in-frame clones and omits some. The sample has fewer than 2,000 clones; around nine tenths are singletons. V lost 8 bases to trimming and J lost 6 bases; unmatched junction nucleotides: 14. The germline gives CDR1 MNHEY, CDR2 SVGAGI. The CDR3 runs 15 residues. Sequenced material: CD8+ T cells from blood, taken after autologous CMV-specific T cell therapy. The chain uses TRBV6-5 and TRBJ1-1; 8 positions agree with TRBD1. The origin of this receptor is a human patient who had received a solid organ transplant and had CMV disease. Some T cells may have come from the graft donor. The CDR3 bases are TGTGCCAGCCTGCCATCGGGACAGGCGCAATCTGAAGCTTTCTTT. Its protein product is CASLPSGQAQSEAFF.